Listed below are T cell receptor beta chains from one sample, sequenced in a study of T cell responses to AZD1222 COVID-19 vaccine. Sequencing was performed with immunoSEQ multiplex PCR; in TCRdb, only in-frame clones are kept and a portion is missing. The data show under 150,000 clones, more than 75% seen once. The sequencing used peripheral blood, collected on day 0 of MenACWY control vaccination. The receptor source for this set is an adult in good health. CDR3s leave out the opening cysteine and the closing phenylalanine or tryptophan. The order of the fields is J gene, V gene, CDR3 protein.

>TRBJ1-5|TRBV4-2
ASSNHGEGAQPQH
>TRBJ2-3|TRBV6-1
ASSGKLGFSTDTQY
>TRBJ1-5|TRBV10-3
ATGNQGGGNQPQH
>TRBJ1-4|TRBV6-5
ASEGTVGEKLF
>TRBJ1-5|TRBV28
ASRGDRDNQPQH
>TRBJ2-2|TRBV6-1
ASSEAGGPGELF
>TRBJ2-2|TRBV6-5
ASRADRGLAGELF
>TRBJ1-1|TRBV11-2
ASSRTWGTEAF
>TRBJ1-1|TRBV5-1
ASSPDPGTLNTEAF
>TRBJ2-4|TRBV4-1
ASSDGVRGAKNIQY
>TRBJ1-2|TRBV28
ASRQAYGYT
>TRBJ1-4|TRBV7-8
ASSSWATNEKLF
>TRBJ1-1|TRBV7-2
ASSLDQYLNTEAF
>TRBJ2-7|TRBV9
ASSGSLGGEQY
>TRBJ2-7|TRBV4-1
ASSPGPDQEQY
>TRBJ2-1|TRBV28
ASSPAGDRGYNEQF
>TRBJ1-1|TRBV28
ASSPYWGQGDTEAF
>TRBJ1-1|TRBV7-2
ASSLGILNTEAF
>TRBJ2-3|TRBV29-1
SVEGMTQY
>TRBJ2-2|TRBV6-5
ASSYLVGGTGELF
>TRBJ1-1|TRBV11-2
ASSLGVSQGTTEAF
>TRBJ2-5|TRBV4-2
ASSQVVGQETQY
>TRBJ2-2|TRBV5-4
ASSSTGGFTGELF
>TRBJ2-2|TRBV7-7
ASGRTGDIPGELF
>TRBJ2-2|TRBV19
ASSILVGELF
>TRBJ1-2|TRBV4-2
ASSQDGRSQPYGYT
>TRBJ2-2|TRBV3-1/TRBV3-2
ASSQVENTGELF
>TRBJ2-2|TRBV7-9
ASSFKGTGELF
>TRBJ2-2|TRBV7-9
ASSPDTGELF
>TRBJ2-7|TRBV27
ASGVWGGYEQY
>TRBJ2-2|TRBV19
ASSIPRAGTGELF
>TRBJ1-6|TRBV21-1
ASSNRGFDSPLH
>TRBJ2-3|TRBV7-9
ASSFWASGDSDTQY